This T cell receptor (beta chain) appears in the sequencing data of a study of response to subunit inactivated influenza vaccine. The V end was cut by 0 bases, the J end by 8 bases, with 8 bases between. The CDR3 length is 13 residues. Germline V gene sequence: CDR1 MNHNY, CDR2 SVGAGI (reference sequence). TCRdb itself ran the RT-PCR reads through MiXCR, one entry per CDR3 protein. This sample has just under 550,000 distinct CDR3 sequences, with roughly 25% found just once. In addition, the sample was reused for a study of T cells expressing NK-cell markers. That source notes: 5'RACE template switching with UMIs generated TCR beta cDNA. HCMV serostatus: seven of eight sequenced donors positive, one negative. HCMV specificity of the expanded NKG2C+ T cell clones was not established.

V is TRBV6-6 and J is TRBJ2-1; no reliable D call. The TCR originated in a man aged 50 or older who received an inactivated influenza vaccine. This specimen was CD4+ T cells sorted from PBMCs, taken 11 to 12 days after vaccination. Here the CDR3 DNA reads TGTGCCAGCAGTTACTCGACCCGCGATGAGCAGTTCTTC. It specifies CASSYSTRDEQFF.